Each of the 25 T cell receptor beta chains below was sequenced from the same sample in a study of blood T cell repertoires in COVID-19. Some clones are missing from TCRdb's copy, which holds only in-frame ones; the method was immunoSEQ multiplex PCR. This sample yields about 59,000 clones, of which under 85% are seen a single time; approximately 3.4% belongs to the top ten. The specimen was peripheral blood. The receptors come from a woman of 80 years or more with acute or convalescent COVID-19.

The chain recombines TRBV5-4 with TRBJ2-3, with 8 bases that match TRBD1. This CDR3 spans 19 amino acids. V shed 5 bases and J 0 bases; nucleotides not matched to a gene: 17. In germline, CDR1 is SGHNT, CDR2 YYREEE (reference sequence). The CDR3 loop is CASRFVRDRSSSSTDTQYF. CDR3 sequence (DNA): TGTGCCAGCAGATTTGTTAGGGACAGGAGTTCCTCTAGCACAGATACGCAGTATTTT.

The genes are TRBV14 and TRBJ1-5, with D perhaps TRBD1 (6 bases). The germline V gene has CDR1 SGHDN and CDR2 FVKESK. This CDR3 contains 14 residues. Trimming removed 3 bases at V and 6 bases at J, with 12 bases between. The CDR3: CASSQQGTGQPQHF. The DNA of the CDR3 is TGTGCCAGCAGCCAGCAGGGGACCGGTCAGCCCCAGCATTTT.

The V gene is TRBV6-6, the J gene TRBJ1-2; possibly TRBD1 for D (6 bases). Trimming stripped 7 bases from V and 8 bases from J, with 11 bases between. CDR1 and CDR2 from the germline V gene are MNHNY and SVGAGI (reference sequence). The CDR3 extends over 11 amino acids. The CDR3 region has the DNA TGTGCCAGCAACTTAGGGGGAGGCTACACCTTC. It codes for CASNLGGGYTF.

The chain joins TRBV10-2 to TRBJ1-5, with a tentative D call TRBD1 (5 bases). This CDR3 has 16 amino acids. Germline V gene lookup returns CDR1 WSHSY and CDR2 SAAADI. V was shortened by 0 bases and J by 3 bases, with 12 bases between the two germline ends. CDR3 DNA: TGCGCCAGCAGTGAGTCCAGGACAATATACAATCAGCCCCAGCATTTT. Translation: CASSESRTIYNQPQHF.

This chain joins TRBV5-6 and TRBJ2-3; D is unclear. The CDR3 extends over 15 amino acids. CDR1 and CDR2 (germline): SGHDT, YYEEEE. Between the trimmed V and J ends, which lost 4 bases and 1 base, there was a span of 13 bases. The CDR3 sequence: CASSVTTPGTDTQYF. CDR3 in DNA: TGTGCCAGCAGCGTCACCACCCCAGGCACAGATACGCAGTATTTT.

Only a few counts were recorded for this clone. The chain combines TRBV10-3 with TRBJ1-5; the match to TRBD1 covers 10 bases. Germline V lookup: CDR1 ENHRY, CDR2 SYGVKD. Trimming cost V 9 bases and J 7 bases; bases outside gene matches: 6. The CDR3 totals 13 residues. The chain's CDR3 is CAIRQGAGQPQHF. DNA of the CDR3: TGTGCCATTAGACAGGGGGCCGGACAGCCCCAGCATTTT.

Written as DNA, the CDR3 is TGTGCCAGCTCTCAACTCGGGACAGGGTTCACTGAAGCTTTCTTT. Its protein product is CASSQLGTGFTEAFF. The rearrangement links TRBV18 to TRBJ1-1; the match to TRBD1 covers 9 bases. With V trimmed by 6 bases and J by 4 bases, 9 bases remained unmatched. CDR1 KGHSH and CDR2 LQKENI come from the germline V gene. This CDR3 has 15 residues. Supplemented by reference TRBV18 and TRBJ1-1, the full variable domain reads NAGVMQNPRHLVRRRGQEARLRCSPMKGHSHVYWYRQLPEEGLKFMVYLQKENIIDESGMPKERFSAEFPKEGPSILRIQQVVRGDSAAYFCASSQLGTGFTEAFFGQGTRLTVV.

The V call is TRBV4-2, the J call TRBJ1-4; D is unresolved. Germline V gene data show CDR1 as LGHNA and CDR2 as YNFKEQ. With 1 base removed from V and 5 bases from J, the gap between germline ends came to 5 bases. This CDR3 contains 13 residues. The CDR3 nucleotides read TGTGCCAGCAGCCAAGCCCGGAATGAAAAACTGTTTTTT. Encoded protein: CASSQARNEKLFF.

The chain combines TRBV11-3 with TRBJ2-5; D may be TRBD1 (6 bases). The V end was cut by 0 bases, the J end by 1 base, with 9 bases between. Germline V lookup: CDR1 SGHNT, CDR2 YENEEA. CDR3 size: 15 residues. DNA for the CDR3: TGTGCCAGCAGCTTAGAGGGCAGGGGCCAAGAGACCCAGTACTTC. It translates to CASSLEGRGQETQYF.

The chain employs TRBV5-8 and TRBJ1-5; tentative D call: TRBD1 (5 bases). Germline CDR1 reads SGHTS; CDR2 reads YDEGEE. The CDR3 is 13 amino acids. Trimming removed 5 bases from V and 0 bases from J, with 6 bases in between. CDR3 protein: CASRGVSNQPQHF. CDR3 nucleotides: TGTGCCAGCAGAGGGGTTAGCAATCAGCCCCAGCATTTT.

The chain combines TRBV6-1 with TRBJ1-1; D unclear. CDR3 length: 16 amino acids. The V gene's germline CDR1 is MNHNS and CDR2 SASEGT. The germline V and J ends were trimmed by 1 base and 4 bases, with 16 bases remaining between them. The CDR3 sequence: CASSEVSGSLGTEAFF. The CDR3 DNA is TGTGCCAGCAGTGAAGTATCGGGGTCCCTGGGCACTGAAGCTTTCTTT.

This chain links TRBV7-6 with TRBJ1-5, with D uncertain. V gave up 1 base and J gave up 0 bases, with 10 bases separating them. The CDR3 spans 16 residues. The germline V gene encodes CDR1 SGHVS and CDR2 FNYEAQ. The CDR3 nucleotides are TGTGCCAGCAGCTTAGGAACCCGAGGTAGCAATCAGCCCCAGCATTTT. It codes for CASSLGTRGSNQPQHF.

In its sample, this clone was seen a few times. The V call is TRBV5-8, the J call TRBJ2-7; 12 bases are a match to TRBD1. The germline gives CDR1 SGHTS, CDR2 YDEGEE. The CDR3 spans 16 residues. With V trimmed by 4 bases and J by 5 bases, 10 bases remained unmatched. The CDR3, as DNA: TGTGCCAGCAGCCGTGGGACAGGGGGCAAAGTCGACGAGCAGTACTTC. Amino acids: CASSRGTGGKVDEQYF.

The V and J genes are TRBV5-1 and TRBJ2-7; possible D gene TRBD1, 5 bases. Trimming removed 1 base at V and 1 base at J, with 9 bases between. The CDR3 is 14 residues long. Per germline, CDR1 SGHRS and CDR2 YFSETQ. Here the CDR3 reads CASSLRGPSYEQYF. CDR3 DNA: TGCGCCAGCAGCTTGAGGGGTCCATCCTACGAGCAGTACTTC.

Only one count was recorded for this clone. The CDR3 DNA follows: TGTGCCAGCAGTTGGGGGGACAGTTACAATGAGCAGTTCTTC. As protein: CASSWGDSYNEQFF. The rearrangement links TRBV27 to TRBJ2-1; tentatively, D is TRBD1 (7 bases). The V gene's germline CDR1 is MNHEY and CDR2 SMNVEV (reference sequence). Deletions cut 4 bases from V and 4 bases from J, with 11 bases between. This CDR3 spans 14 amino acids.

The count of this clone is one. This chain uses TRBV19 with TRBJ2-5; perhaps TRBD1 as D (5 bases). With 4 bases removed from V and 5 bases from J, the gap between germline ends came to 14 bases. The CDR3 runs to 14 residues. The V gene's germline CDR1 is LNHDA and CDR2 SQIVND (reference sequence). CDR3 in amino acids: CASSRAGLGETQYF. In DNA, the CDR3 is TGTGCCAGTAGTAGGGCAGGGCTTGGGGAGACCCAGTACTTC.

CDR3 protein: CASSPGTSVTDTQYF. The CDR3 coding sequence is TGTGCCAGCAGTCCGGGGACTAGCGTTACAGATACGCAGTATTTT. The chain links TRBV27 to TRBJ2-3, with TRBD2 matching 10 bases. Germline V CDR1 and CDR2: MNHEY, SMNVEV (reference sequence). CDR3 length: 15 residues. The J segment lost 3 bases and the V segment lost 5 bases, leaving 5 bases of the junction unmatched.

J is TRBJ2-1 and V is TRBV7-2; a possible D gene is TRBD1 (5 bases). Germline lookup yields CDR1 SGHTA and CDR2 FQGNSA. This CDR3 spans 15 amino acids. The V gene lost 1 base and the J gene lost 10 bases, with 17 bases spanning the gap. The CDR3 is CASSLGGARSGEQFF. The CDR3, as DNA: TGTGCCAGCAGCTTAGGGGGCGCCCGCTCAGGAGAGCAGTTCTTC.

The V call is TRBV3-1 (or the pseudogene TRBV3-2), the J call TRBJ1-6; no reliable D call. The germline V and J ends were trimmed by 0 bases and 10 bases, with 10 bases remaining between them. The CDR3 runs 14 residues. Looked up from germline, CDR1 is LGHDT and CDR2 is YNNKEL (reference sequence). The CDR3, as DNA: TGTGCCAGCAGCCAAGACGTTCCGCGGTCACCCCTCCACTTT. Its protein is CASSQDVPRSPLHF.

The rearrangement links TRBV11-3 to TRBJ1-2, with a tentative D call TRBD1 (5 bases). V shed 1 base and J shed 4 bases, with 10 bases lying between them. The length of the CDR3 is 14 residues. Germline CDR1 is SGHNT and CDR2 is YENEEA. The CDR3 DNA follows: TGTGCCAGCAGCTTAGCGCGGGACTTCTATGGCTACACCTTC. Encoded protein: CASSLARDFYGYTF.

This chain connects TRBV20-1 to TRBJ1-1, with no clear D. V lost 3 bases, J lost 12 bases, and 5 bases lay in between. The CDR3 has 8 amino acids. Germline values: CDR1 DFQATT, CDR2 SNEGSKA (reference sequence). The CDR3 is CSARRSFF. Here the CDR3 DNA reads TGCAGTGCTAGGAGGTCTTTCTTT.

The rearrangement uses TRBV7-2 and TRBJ2-7, with 16 nucleotides matching TRBD2. The germline CDR1 and CDR2 sequences are SGHTA and FQGNSA. The V gene end was trimmed by 5 bases and the J gene end by 8 bases; junction bases not matched to a gene: 3. The length of the CDR3 is 14 residues. The CDR3 DNA reads as TGTGCCAGCAGCCCGGGACTAGCGGGAGGGAAGCAGTACTTC. Translation: CASSPGLAGGKQYF.

This chain joins TRBV10-3 and TRBJ1-2, with D unresolved. This CDR3 has 14 amino acids. Looked up from germline, CDR1 is ENHRY and CDR2 is SYGVKD. Trimming removed 2 bases at V and 6 bases at J, with 13 bases between. The chain's CDR3 is CAISELGGYDGYTF. The DNA for the CDR3 is TGTGCCATCAGTGAGCTGGGAGGGTATGATGGCTACACCTTC.

This chain links TRBV7-2 with TRBJ2-1, with TRBD2 identical over 9 bases. The V and J ends lost 3 bases and 6 bases, in that order; junction bases with no gene match: 6. The CDR3 covers 15 residues. In germline, CDR1 is SGHTA, CDR2 FQGNSA. The CDR3 reads CASSFSGGTSNEQFF. CDR3 nucleotides: TGTGCCAGCAGCTTTAGCGGGGGTACCAGCAATGAGCAGTTCTTC. The whole variable domain, remainder taken from reference TRBV7-2 and TRBJ2-1, is GAGVSQSPSNKVTEKGKDVELRCDPISGHTALYWYRQSLGQGLEFLIYFQGNSAPDKSGLPSDRFSAERTGGSVSTLTIQRTQQEDSAVYLCASSFSGGTSNEQFFGPGTRLTVL.

The chain employs TRBV5-1 and TRBJ2-7; a weak D match, TRBD2 (5 bases). Germline loops: CDR1 SGHRS, CDR2 YFSETQ. CDR3 length: 14 amino acids. Trimming cost V 7 bases and J 0 bases, with 14 bases left between them. In DNA, the CDR3 is TGCGCCAGCCGGACGGGATCTAACTCCTACGAGCAGTACTTC. This translates into CASRTGSNSYEQYF.